This TCR beta chain stems from a study of blood T cell repertoires in COVID-19. Across the whole study: PBMCs, B-cell-depleted T cells, or T cells were the source of the cDNA or gDNA that made up the material.

The CDR3 is made up of 16 amino acids. Trimming stripped 0 bases from V and 0 bases from J, with 10 bases between. CDR1 and CDR2 from the germline V gene are SGDLS and YYNGEE. Repertoires were generated with immunoSEQ multiplex PCR, while TCRdb's copy carries only in-frame clones and drops some. The sample shows around 180,000 clones, about 80% of them seen only once. The rearrangement uses TRBV9 and TRBJ2-1, with D tentatively TRBD1 (5 bases). The sample taken for sequencing was peripheral blood. The TCR sequence derives from a man between 70 and 80 years old with active or convalescent COVID-19. The chain's CDR3 is CASSVVADSSYNEQFF. The CDR3 region has the DNA TGTGCCAGCAGCGTAGTTGCCGACAGCTCCTACAATGAGCAGTTCTTC.